The present entry profiles one TCR beta chain with its context. Its antigen is unknown. By way of CD45RO/CCR7/CD25/CD127/CD95/CD27, the CD4+ regulatory, stem cell-like memory, central memory and naive cells were sorted. These data come from a study of beta chain features in type 1 diabetes. Background on the study: No age, gender or cell yield differences were seen between patients and healthy donors. Overall study findings and caveats: Shorter TCRB CDR3s, moderately but significantly so, marked every one of the four CD4+ subsets in Type 1 diabetes patients.

Since all of the isolated RNA was reverse transcribed, expressed TCRB transcripts were what got sequenced. Clones were sequenced by immunoSEQ multiplex PCR, and TCRdb holds only the in-frame ones, with some missing. The repertoire has 600,000 to 700,000 clones, 9.5% to 15% of them found once; the top ten carry more than 0.1%. V lost 2 bases and J lost 2, with 7 bases in between. Germline CDR1 is MNHEY and CDR2 is SVGAGI. This CDR3 spans 13 amino acids. The origin of this receptor is a man aged 25 to 40 with type 1 diabetes. The sample comprised naive CD4+ T cells from blood. J is TRBJ2-7 and V is TRBV6-5; the D gene is possibly TRBD2 (5 bases). The CDR3 loop reads CASSYRTPYEQYF. CDR3 in DNA: TGTGCCAGCAGTTACCGGACTCCCTACGAGCAGTACTTC.